This T cell receptor (beta chain) comes out of a study of patients and donors after allogeneic stem cell transplantation. The CDR3 spans 15 residues. Trimming pared 2 bases from V and 3 bases from J, leaving 10 bases between. This clonotype has more than one count but fewer than ten. One entry per CDR3 protein results from TCRdb running MiXCR on the RT-PCR reads. Among approximately 200,000 distinct CDR3 sequences, less than 15% were seen once, and the ten largest hold more than 9%. The sequence was collected from a human donor who was either an allogeneic HSCT recipient or a stem cell or donor lymphocyte infusion donor (not recorded which). It is not recorded whose cells these are; they may come from a transplant donor. V and J are TRBV12-3 or TRBV12-4 and TRBJ1-4; D not certain. The sequenced sample was blood, either unsorted or a sorted T cell fraction (not recorded which). This chain's CDR3 is CASSLRSGANEKLFF. CDR3 DNA: TGTGCCAGCAGTTTACGGTCCGGAGCTAATGAAAAACTGTTTTTT.